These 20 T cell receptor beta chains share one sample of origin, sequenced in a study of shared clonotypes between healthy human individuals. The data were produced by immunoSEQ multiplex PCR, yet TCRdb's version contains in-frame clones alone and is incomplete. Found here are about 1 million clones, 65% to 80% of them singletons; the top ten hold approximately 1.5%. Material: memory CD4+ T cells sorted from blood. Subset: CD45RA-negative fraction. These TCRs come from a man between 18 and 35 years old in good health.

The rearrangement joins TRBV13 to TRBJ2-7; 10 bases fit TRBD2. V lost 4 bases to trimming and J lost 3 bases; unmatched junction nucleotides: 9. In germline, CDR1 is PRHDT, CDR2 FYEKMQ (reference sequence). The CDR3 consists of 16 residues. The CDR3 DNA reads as TGTGCCAGCAGCTCCCGCTTTAGCGGGGGGCGCTACGAGCAGTACTTC. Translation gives CASSSRFSGGRYEQYF. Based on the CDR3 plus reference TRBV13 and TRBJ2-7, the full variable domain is AAGVIQSPRHLIKEKRETATLKCYPIPRHDTVYWYQQGPGQDPQFLISFYEKMQSDKGSIPDRFSAQQFSDYHSELNMSSLELGDSALYFCASSSRFSGGRYEQYFGPGTRLTVT.

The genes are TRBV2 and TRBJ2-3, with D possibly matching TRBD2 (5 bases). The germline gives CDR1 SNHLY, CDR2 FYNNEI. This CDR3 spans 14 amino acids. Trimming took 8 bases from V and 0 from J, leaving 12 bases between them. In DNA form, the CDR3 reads TGTGCCAGCGTTACGGGGTCTAGCACAGATACGCAGTATTTT. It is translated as CASVTGSSTDTQYF. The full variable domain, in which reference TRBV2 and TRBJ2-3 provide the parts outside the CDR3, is EPEVTQTPSHQVTQMGQEVILRCVPISNHLYFYWYRQILGQKVEFLVSFYNNEISEKSEIFDDQFSVERPDGSNFTLKIRSTKLEDSAMYFCASVTGSSTDTQYFGPGTRLTVL.

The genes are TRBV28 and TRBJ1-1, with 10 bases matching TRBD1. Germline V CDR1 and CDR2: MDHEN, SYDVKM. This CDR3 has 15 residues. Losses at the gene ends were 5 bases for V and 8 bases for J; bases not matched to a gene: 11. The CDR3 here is CASSIDRGRGVEAFF. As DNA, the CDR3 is TGTGCCAGCAGTATAGACAGGGGGCGAGGGGTAGAAGCTTTCTTT. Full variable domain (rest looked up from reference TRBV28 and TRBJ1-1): DVKVTQSSRYLVKRTGEKVFLECVQDMDHENMFWYRQDPGLGLRLIYFSYDVKMKEKGDIPEGYSVSREKKERFSLILESASTNQTSMYLCASSIDRGRGVEAFFGQGTRLTVV.

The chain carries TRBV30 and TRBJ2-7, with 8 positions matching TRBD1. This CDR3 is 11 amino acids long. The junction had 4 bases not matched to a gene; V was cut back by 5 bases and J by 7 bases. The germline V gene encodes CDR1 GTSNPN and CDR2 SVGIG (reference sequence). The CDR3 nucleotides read TGTGCCTGGGTGACAGGGGAAGAGCAGTACTTC. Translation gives CAWVTGEEQYF.

The CDR3 region is CASSPQTGGFYGYTF. For the CDR3, the DNA is TGTGCCAGCAGTCCACAGACAGGGGGCTTCTATGGCTACACCTTC. This rearrangement joins TRBV28 to TRBJ1-2; 10 bases fit TRBD1. V trimming: 5 bases; J trimming: 4 bases; junction bases outside the gene matches: 7. Germline V gene data show CDR1 as MDHEN and CDR2 as SYDVKM. The CDR3 is made up of 15 amino acids.

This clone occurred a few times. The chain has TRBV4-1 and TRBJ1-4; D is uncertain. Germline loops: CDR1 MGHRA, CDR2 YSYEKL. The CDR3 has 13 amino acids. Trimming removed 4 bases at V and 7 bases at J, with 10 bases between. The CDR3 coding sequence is TGCGCCAGCAGCCCACTAGGTGGTGAAAAACTGTTTTTT. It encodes CASSPLGGEKLFF.

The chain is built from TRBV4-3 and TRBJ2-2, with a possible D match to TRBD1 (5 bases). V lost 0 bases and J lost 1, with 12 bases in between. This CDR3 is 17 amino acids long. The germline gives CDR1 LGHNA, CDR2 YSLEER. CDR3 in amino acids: CASSQEGDSKNTGELFF. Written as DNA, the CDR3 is TGCGCCAGCAGCCAAGAAGGAGACAGCAAGAACACCGGGGAGCTGTTTTTT.

CDR3 sequence reads: CASSGAQAGPQHF. For the CDR3, the DNA is TGTGCCAGTAGTGGGGCCCAGGCGGGGCCCCAGCATTTT. The chain joins TRBV19 to TRBJ1-5; D might be TRBD1 (5 bases). Looked up from germline, CDR1 is LNHDA and CDR2 is SQIVND (reference sequence). Trimming cost V 5 bases and J 9 bases, with 14 bases left between them. The CDR3 is 13 amino acids.

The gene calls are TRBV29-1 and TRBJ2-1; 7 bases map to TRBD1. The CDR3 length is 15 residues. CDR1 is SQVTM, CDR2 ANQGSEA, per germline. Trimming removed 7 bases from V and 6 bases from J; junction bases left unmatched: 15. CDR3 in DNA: TGCAGCGCCCAAGGGGGCAGTAAGAAAGTCAATGAGCAGTTCTTC. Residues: CSAQGGSKKVNEQFF.

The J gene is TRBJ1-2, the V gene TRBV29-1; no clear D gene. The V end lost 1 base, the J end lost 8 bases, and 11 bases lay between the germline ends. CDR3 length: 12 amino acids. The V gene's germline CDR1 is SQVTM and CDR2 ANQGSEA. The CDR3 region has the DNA TGCAGCGTTGAAGTAACAGCCAGGGGCTACACCTTC. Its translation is CSVEVTARGYTF.

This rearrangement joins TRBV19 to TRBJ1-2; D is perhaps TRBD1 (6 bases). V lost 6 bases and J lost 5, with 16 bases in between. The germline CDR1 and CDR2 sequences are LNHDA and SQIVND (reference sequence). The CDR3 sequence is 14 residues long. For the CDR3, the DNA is TGTGCCAGTAGGGAGACAGGAAGAGCTTATGGCTACACCTTC. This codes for CASRETGRAYGYTF.

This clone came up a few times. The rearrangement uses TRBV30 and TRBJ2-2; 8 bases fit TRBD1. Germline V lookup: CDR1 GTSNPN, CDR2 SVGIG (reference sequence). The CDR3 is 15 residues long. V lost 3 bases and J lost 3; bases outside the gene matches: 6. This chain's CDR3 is CAWRNRGVDTGELFF. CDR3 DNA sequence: TGTGCCTGGAGGAACAGGGGGGTAGACACCGGGGAGCTGTTTTTT.

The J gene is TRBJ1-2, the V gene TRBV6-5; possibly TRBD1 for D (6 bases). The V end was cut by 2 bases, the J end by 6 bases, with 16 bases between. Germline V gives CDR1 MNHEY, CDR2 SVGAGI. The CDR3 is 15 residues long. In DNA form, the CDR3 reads TGTGCCAGCAGTTACAACGACAGGTCGGTAGATGGCTACACCTTC. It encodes CASSYNDRSVDGYTF.

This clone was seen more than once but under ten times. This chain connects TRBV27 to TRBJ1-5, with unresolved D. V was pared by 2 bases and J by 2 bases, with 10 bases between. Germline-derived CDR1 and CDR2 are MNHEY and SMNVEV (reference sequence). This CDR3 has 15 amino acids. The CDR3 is CASSLHQVGNQPQHF. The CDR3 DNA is TGTGCCAGCAGTTTACATCAGGTTGGCAATCAGCCCCAGCATTTT.

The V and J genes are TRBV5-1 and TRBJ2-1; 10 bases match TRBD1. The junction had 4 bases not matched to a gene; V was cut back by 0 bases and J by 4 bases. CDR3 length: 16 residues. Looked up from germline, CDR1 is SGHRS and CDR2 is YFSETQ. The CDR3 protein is CASSLGGTGDYNEQFF. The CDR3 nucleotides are TGCGCCAGCAGCTTGGGAGGGACAGGGGATTACAATGAGCAGTTCTTC. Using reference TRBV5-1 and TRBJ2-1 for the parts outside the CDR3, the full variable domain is KAGVTQTPRYLIKTRGQQVTLSCSPISGHRSVSWYQQTPGQGLQFLFEYFSETQRNKGNFPGRFSGRQFSNSRSEMNVSTLELGDSALYLCASSLGGTGDYNEQFFGPGTRLTVL.

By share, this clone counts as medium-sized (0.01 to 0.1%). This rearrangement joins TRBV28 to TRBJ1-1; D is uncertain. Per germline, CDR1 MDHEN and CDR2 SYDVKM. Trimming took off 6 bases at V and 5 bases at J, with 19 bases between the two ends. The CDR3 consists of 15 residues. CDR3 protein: CASSTPDKFSTEAFF. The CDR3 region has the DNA TGTGCCAGCAGCACGCCCGACAAATTTTCAACTGAAGCTTTCTTT.

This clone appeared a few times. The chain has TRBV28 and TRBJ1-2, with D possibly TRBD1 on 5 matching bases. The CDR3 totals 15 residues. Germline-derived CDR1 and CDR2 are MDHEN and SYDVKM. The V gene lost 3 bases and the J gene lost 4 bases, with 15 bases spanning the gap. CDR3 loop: CASSFPQGMSYGYTF. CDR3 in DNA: TGTGCCAGCAGTTTTCCCCAGGGAATGAGCTATGGCTACACCTTC.

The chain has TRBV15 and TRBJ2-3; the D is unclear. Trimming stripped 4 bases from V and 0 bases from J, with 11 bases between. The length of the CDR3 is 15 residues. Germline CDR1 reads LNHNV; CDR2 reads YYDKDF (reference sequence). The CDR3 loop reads CATSIEVSSTDTQYF. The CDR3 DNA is TGTGCCACCAGCATAGAGGTGTCTAGCACAGATACGCAGTATTTT.

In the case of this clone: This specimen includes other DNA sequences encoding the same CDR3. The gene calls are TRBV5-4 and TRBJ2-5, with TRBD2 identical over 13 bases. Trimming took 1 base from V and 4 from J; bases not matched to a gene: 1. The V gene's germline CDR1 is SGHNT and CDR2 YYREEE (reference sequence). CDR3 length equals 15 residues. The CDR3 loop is CASSLRLAGGETQYF. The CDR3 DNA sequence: TGTGCCAGCAGCTTGAGACTAGCGGGAGGAGAGACCCAGTACTTC.

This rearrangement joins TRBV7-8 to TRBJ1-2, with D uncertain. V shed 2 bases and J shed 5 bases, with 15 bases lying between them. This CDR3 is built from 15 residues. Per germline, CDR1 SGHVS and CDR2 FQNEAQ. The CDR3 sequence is CASSLSAGGGYGYTF. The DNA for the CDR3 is TGTGCCAGCAGCTTATCCGCAGGCGGAGGGTATGGCTACACCTTC. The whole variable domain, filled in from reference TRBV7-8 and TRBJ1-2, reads GAGVSQSPRYKVAKRGQDVALRCDPISGHVSLFWYQQALGQGPEFLTYFQNEAQLDKSGLPSDRFFAERPEGSVSTLKIQRTQQEDSAVYLCASSLSAGGGYGYTFGSGTRLTVV.